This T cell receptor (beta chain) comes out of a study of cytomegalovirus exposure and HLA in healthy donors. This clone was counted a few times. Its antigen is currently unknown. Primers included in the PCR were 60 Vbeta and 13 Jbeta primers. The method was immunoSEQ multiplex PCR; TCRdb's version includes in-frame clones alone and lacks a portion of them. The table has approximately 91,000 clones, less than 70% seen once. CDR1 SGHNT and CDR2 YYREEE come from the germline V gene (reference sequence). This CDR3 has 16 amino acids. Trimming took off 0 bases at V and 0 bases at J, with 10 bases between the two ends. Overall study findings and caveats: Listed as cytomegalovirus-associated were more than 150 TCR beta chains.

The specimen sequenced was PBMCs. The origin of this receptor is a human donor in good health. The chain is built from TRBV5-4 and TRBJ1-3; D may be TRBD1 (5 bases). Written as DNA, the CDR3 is TGTGCCAGCAGCTTGGGGGGACTGTTCTCTGGAAACACCATATATTTT. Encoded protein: CASSLGGLFSGNTIYF.